This TCR beta chain derives from a study of shared T cell receptors in the human thymus. The CDR3 is 16 amino acids. Deletions cut 4 bases from V and 5 bases from J, with 18 bases between. CDR1 and CDR2 from the germline V gene are SGHRS and YFSETQ. This table comes from immunoSEQ multiplex PCR, and its TCRdb copy is limited to in-frame clones, with some not included. In the table there are hundreds of thousands of clones, 85% to 90% of which are singletons. These same data were also listed under a study on human thymus T cells. That study adds: All donors were healthy Finnish infants who were undergoing corrective surgery to treat congenital heart defects. Corrective cardiac operations yielded the resected thymus tissue. Blood and thymic repertoires both appeared biased in V and J gene usage. As related research reported, thymic repertoires overlapped highly among unrelated individuals.

The sequenced sample consisted of thymocytes. The V gene is TRBV5-1, the J gene TRBJ1-4, with a possible D match to TRBD1 (6 bases). The TCR was taken from a boy less than two years old with a congenital heart defect. The CDR3 nucleotides are TGCGCCAGCAGCCCGAGACCACAGGGATTAAATGAAAAACTGTTTTTT. Encoded protein: CASSPRPQGLNEKLFF.